This T cell receptor (beta chain) was retrieved from a study of cytotoxic CD8 clonotypes in ibrutinib-treated CLL. Study-level information: With a range of 6 to 36, the median treatment time before response samples were taken was roughly 12 months. Study results and caveats: Clonality went higher at ibrutinib response and then dropped back toward baseline at progression.

Of note for this clone: Its matching antigen is unknown.

Between the trimmed V and J ends, which lost 3 bases and 0 bases, there was a span of 11 bases. The CDR3 totals 15 residues. CDR1 and CDR2 from the germline V gene are KGHSH and LQKENI. Method: immunoSEQ multiplex PCR; TCRdb's copy keeps in-frame clones and lacks some. The profile shows more than 300,000 clones, almost 80% of them singletons. The receptor's source is a human donor with chronic lymphocytic leukemia. The sequenced sample was PBMCs, obtained before ibrutinib treatment. The chain carries TRBV18 and TRBJ1-1; possibly TRBD1 for D (6 bases). The CDR3 spells CASSPPTGLNTEAFF. Written as DNA, the CDR3 is TGTGCCAGCTCACCCCCGACAGGATTGAACACTGAAGCTTTCTTT.